One sample yielded the 7 T cell receptor beta chains listed below, sequenced in a study of blood T cell repertoires in COVID-19 (dated by TCRdb to about 2020). Library creation used the immunoSEQ multiplex PCR assay. The source is immuneACCESS, and TCRdb retained only in-frame sequences with V and J called. Part of the clones is not carried over; for the studies checked, unresolved V genes explain less than half of this, and the remainder is unexplained. In this sample the table shows 250,000 to 300,000 clones, under 90% of which occur a single time. The biggest ten clones account for over 2.5% of the sample. Material for sequencing was peripheral blood. The receptors were sampled from a woman in her sixties or seventies with active or convalescent COVID-19.

This chain uses TRBV15 with TRBJ2-3; D not resolved. The CDR3 has 12 residues. The V and J ends lost 5 bases and 0 bases respectively, with 3 bases between them. Germline V gene sequence: CDR1 LNHNV, CDR2 YYDKDF (reference sequence). CDR3 sequence (DNA): TGTGCCACCAGCCTCAGCACAGATACGCAGTATTTT. Encoded protein: CATSLSTDTQYF.

The chain links TRBV11-3 to TRBJ2-1; TRBD1 agrees at 7 bases. The germline V gene encodes CDR1 SGHNT and CDR2 YENEEA. With 4 bases clipped from V and 0 bases from J, the junction kept 6 bases outside the gene matches. The CDR3 contains 16 residues. CDR3 sequence: CASSSGQPSSYNEQFF. CDR3 nucleotide sequence: TGTGCCAGCAGCTCGGGACAGCCGAGCTCCTACAATGAGCAGTTCTTC.

The V call is TRBV30, the J call TRBJ2-3; tentatively, D is TRBD1 (6 bases). This CDR3 region has 13 residues. Trimming took 3 bases from V and 1 from J, leaving 8 bases between them. Germline lookup yields CDR1 GTSNPN and CDR2 SVGIG (reference sequence). This CDR3 is CAWSYRGTDTQYF. CDR3 bases: TGTGCCTGGAGCTACAGGGGCACAGATACGCAGTATTTT.

This clone was detected a few times. The CDR3, as DNA: TGCGCCAGCAGCCCCCCTCGGGGGAGCCCCTATGGCTACACCTTC. Its protein product is CASSPPRGSPYGYTF. The V and J genes are TRBV4-3 and TRBJ1-2; a weak D match, TRBD1 (5 bases). Per germline, CDR1 LGHNA and CDR2 YSLEER. V gave up 4 bases and J gave up 4 bases, with 16 bases separating them. The CDR3 has 15 amino acids.

The chain recombines TRBV18 with TRBJ1-1; no clear D. The CDR3 has 14 amino acids. V was cut by 9 bases and J by 4 bases, with 18 bases left in between. Germline V gives CDR1 KGHSH, CDR2 LQKENI. The chain's CDR3 is CASGRGQVATEAFF. DNA of the CDR3: TGTGCCAGTGGTCGGGGTCAGGTAGCCACTGAAGCTTTCTTT.

The rearrangement joins TRBV27 to TRBJ2-5, with 7 bases identical to TRBD1. Germline V CDR1 and CDR2: MNHEY, SMNVEV (reference sequence). This CDR3 is 14 amino acids long. V dropped 0 bases and J dropped 5; count of bases not matched to a gene: 3. The CDR3 DNA is TGTGCCAGCAGTTTATCTGCCAGGGGGGAGACCCAGTACTTC. It is translated as CASSLSARGETQYF.

V gene TRBV7-2 combines with J gene TRBJ2-3; the match to TRBD1 covers 8 bases. The CDR3 spans 16 residues. In germline, CDR1 is SGHTA, CDR2 FQGNSA. The ends lost 3 bases at V and 6 bases at J; junction bases unmatched: 11. In DNA, the CDR3 is TGTGCCAGCAGCTTCCCCCGCGACAGGGGTGATGATACGCAGTATTTT. Protein product: CASSFPRDRGDDTQYF.